This is a list of T cell receptor beta chains from one sample in a study of T cell responses to AZD1222 COVID-19 vaccine. Repertoires were generated with immunoSEQ multiplex PCR, while TCRdb's copy carries only in-frame clones and drops some. The sample contains about 78,000 clones, around 90% of which appear only once. Sequencing used peripheral blood, obtained on day 0 of MenACWY control vaccination. The receptors were gathered from an adult in good health. CDR3s include the opening cysteine and the closing phenylalanine or tryptophan. D genes are given only for firm matches. Clone sizes are given selectively: once, few, many, or a class where the clone is expanded.

J gene: TRBJ2-1; D gene: NA; V gene: TRBV13; clone size: few; CDR3 length: 16; CDR3 protein: CASSSEVASSYNEQFF; CDR3 DNA: TGTGCCAGCAGCTCAGAGGTGGCATCCTCCTACAATGAGCAGTTCTTC
J gene: TRBJ1-1; D gene: NA; V gene: TRBV6-9; clone size: NA; CDR3 length: 16; CDR3 protein: CASSYPHLRENTEAFF; CDR3 DNA: TGTGCCAGCAGTTACCCCCACCTCCGGGAAAACACTGAAGCTTTCTTT
J gene: TRBJ2-2; D gene: NA; V gene: TRBV3-1/TRBV3-2; clone size: NA; CDR3 length: 15; CDR3 protein: CASSYKTDYTGELFF; CDR3 DNA: TGTGCCAGCAGCTACAAGACAGACTACACCGGGGAGCTGTTTTTT
J gene: TRBJ2-5; D gene: NA; V gene: TRBV5-1; clone size: once; CDR3 length: 14; CDR3 protein: CASSRGRYQETQYF; CDR3 DNA: TGCGCCAGCAGTCGAGGGCGTTACCAAGAGACCCAGTACTTC
J gene: TRBJ1-4; D gene: TRBD1; V gene: TRBV7-6; clone size: NA; CDR3 length: 14; CDR3 protein: CASRPRGQGEKLFF; CDR3 DNA: TGTGCCAGCAGACCCAGGGGGCAGGGTGAAAAACTGTTTTTT
J gene: TRBJ1-2; D gene: NA; V gene: TRBV18; clone size: NA; CDR3 length: 14; CDR3 protein: CASSLTLTNYGYTF; CDR3 DNA: TGTGCCAGCTCACTTACCCTAACAAACTATGGCTACACCTTC
J gene: TRBJ2-3; D gene: TRBD2; V gene: TRBV7-3; clone size: NA; CDR3 length: 17; CDR3 protein: CASSPSGAGVRGDTQYF; CDR3 DNA: TGTGCCAGCAGCCCTTCAGGAGCGGGGGTACGGGGAGATACGCAGTATTTT
J gene: TRBJ2-3; D gene: NA; V gene: TRBV5-8; clone size: once; CDR3 length: 15; CDR3 protein: CASSLVSFRGNTQYF; CDR3 DNA: TGTGCCAGCAGCTTGGTGAGCTTTCGGGGTAATACGCAGTATTTT
J gene: TRBJ1-6; D gene: TRBD1; V gene: TRBV7-2; clone size: NA; CDR3 length: 15; CDR3 protein: CASSPRTGKSSPLHF; CDR3 DNA: TGTGCCAGCAGCCCCCGGACAGGGAAGAGCTCACCCCTCCACTTT
J gene: TRBJ1-5; D gene: TRBD1; V gene: TRBV6-6; clone size: NA; CDR3 length: 16; CDR3 protein: CASSYGRDRGNQPQHF; CDR3 DNA: TGTGCCAGCAGTTACGGCCGGGACAGGGGAAATCAGCCCCAGCATTTT
J gene: TRBJ1-4; D gene: NA; V gene: TRBV7-3; clone size: NA; CDR3 length: 12; CDR3 protein: CASSRQNEKLFF; CDR3 DNA: TGTGCCAGCAGCCGACAGAATGAAAAACTGTTTTTT
J gene: TRBJ1-1; D gene: TRBD1; V gene: TRBV29-1; clone size: once; CDR3 length: 12; CDR3 protein: CSTRTGDTEAFF; CDR3 DNA: TGCAGCACCCGGACAGGGGACACTGAAGCTTTCTTT
J gene: TRBJ1-3; D gene: NA; V gene: TRBV9; clone size: NA; CDR3 length: 15; CDR3 protein: CASSVERDSGNTIYF; CDR3 DNA: TGTGCCAGCAGCGTAGAGCGTGACTCTGGAAACACCATATATTTT
J gene: TRBJ2-1; D gene: TRBD1; V gene: TRBV19; clone size: NA; CDR3 length: 15; CDR3 protein: CASRARTGGYNEQFF; CDR3 DNA: TGTGCCAGTAGGGCCCGGACAGGGGGCTACAATGAGCAGTTCTTC
J gene: TRBJ2-1; D gene: NA; V gene: TRBV7-9; clone size: NA; CDR3 length: 11; CDR3 protein: CASIVGYEQFF; CDR3 DNA: TGTGCCAGCATAGTGGGGTATGAGCAGTTCTTC
J gene: TRBJ1-2; D gene: NA; V gene: TRBV27; clone size: NA; CDR3 length: 14; CDR3 protein: CASSLSVSHGGYTF; CDR3 DNA: TGTGCCAGCAGTTTATCGGTTTCGCACGGTGGCTACACCTTC
J gene: TRBJ2-1; D gene: NA; V gene: TRBV3-1/TRBV3-2; clone size: NA; CDR3 length: 14; CDR3 protein: CASSLRQPYNEQFF; CDR3 DNA: TGTGCCAGCAGCCTACGACAGCCGTACAATGAGCAGTTCTTC
J gene: TRBJ2-1; D gene: TRBD2; V gene: TRBV7-6; clone size: NA; CDR3 length: 19; CDR3 protein: CASSSVLAGVTRPYNEQFF; CDR3 DNA: TGTGCCAGCAGCTCAGTCCTAGCGGGGGTCACACGCCCCTACAATGAGCAGTTCTTC
J gene: TRBJ2-3; D gene: TRBD2; V gene: TRBV11-2; clone size: few; CDR3 length: 16; CDR3 protein: CASSLVPGGDTDTQYF; CDR3 DNA: TGTGCCAGCAGCTTAGTGCCGGGGGGGGACACAGATACGCAGTATTTT
J gene: TRBJ2-3; D gene: TRBD2; V gene: TRBV7-2; clone size: NA; CDR3 length: 15; CDR3 protein: CASSFSGGDSDTQYF; CDR3 DNA: TGTGCCAGCAGCTTTAGCGGGGGAGATTCAGATACGCAGTATTTT
J gene: TRBJ2-1; D gene: TRBD2; V gene: TRBV3-1/TRBV3-2; clone size: NA; CDR3 length: 15; CDR3 protein: CASSQSGGNYNEQFF; CDR3 DNA: TGTGCCAGCAGCCAGAGCGGGGGAAACTACAATGAGCAGTTCTTC
J gene: TRBJ2-5; D gene: TRBD2; V gene: TRBV2; clone size: NA; CDR3 length: 14; CDR3 protein: CASSGRTSGETQYF; CDR3 DNA: TGTGCCAGCAGTGGCAGGACTAGCGGGGAGACCCAGTACTTC
J gene: TRBJ2-5; D gene: NA; V gene: TRBV7-9; clone size: NA; CDR3 length: 13; CDR3 protein: CASSYTGTGTAYF; CDR3 DNA: TGTGCCAGCAGCTATACCGGGACTGGGACCGCGTACTTC
J gene: TRBJ2-3; D gene: NA; V gene: TRBV12-5; clone size: NA; CDR3 length: 16; CDR3 protein: CASGKRGAAPRDTQYF; CDR3 DNA: TGTGCTAGTGGCAAACGGGGGGCCGCCCCCCGAGATACGCAGTATTTT
J gene: TRBJ2-7; D gene: NA; V gene: TRBV7-9; clone size: NA; CDR3 length: 13; CDR3 protein: CASRLEGLGEQYF; CDR3 DNA: TGTGCCAGCAGACTAGAGGGGTTAGGGGAGCAGTACTTC
J gene: TRBJ2-3; D gene: NA; V gene: TRBV7-9; clone size: NA; CDR3 length: 15; CDR3 protein: CASSLRDYQGDTQYF; CDR3 DNA: TGTGCCAGCAGCTTAAGGGACTACCAGGGGGATACGCAGTATTTT
J gene: TRBJ1-5; D gene: NA; V gene: TRBV15; clone size: NA; CDR3 length: 14; CDR3 protein: CATSRDRANQPQHF; CDR3 DNA: TGTGCCACCAGCAGAGACAGGGCGAACCAGCCCCAGCATTTT
J gene: TRBJ2-1; D gene: TRBD2; V gene: TRBV7-9; clone size: NA; CDR3 length: 16; CDR3 protein: CASSPVTAGIYNEQFF; CDR3 DNA: TGTGCCAGCAGCCCCGTGACAGCGGGGATTTACAATGAGCAGTTCTTC
J gene: TRBJ2-5; D gene: NA; V gene: TRBV10-3; clone size: NA; CDR3 length: 14; CDR3 protein: CAISESNSKETQYF; CDR3 DNA: TGTGCCATCAGTGAGTCGAACAGTAAAGAGACCCAGTACTTC
J gene: TRBJ2-7; D gene: TRBD1; V gene: TRBV7-3; clone size: few; CDR3 length: 13; CDR3 protein: CASSQGVAYEQYF; CDR3 DNA: TGTGCCAGCAGCCAGGGGGTTGCCTACGAGCAGTACTTC
J gene: TRBJ1-4; D gene: NA; V gene: TRBV2; clone size: NA; CDR3 length: 13; CDR3 protein: CASNLDSGEKLFF; CDR3 DNA: TGTGCCAGCAACCTGGACAGTGGGGAAAAACTGTTTTTT
J gene: TRBJ2-5; D gene: NA; V gene: TRBV7-9; clone size: NA; CDR3 length: 17; CDR3 protein: CASSLFPYRGGQETQYF; CDR3 DNA: TGTGCCAGCAGCCTATTTCCGTACAGGGGAGGTCAAGAGACCCAGTACTTC
J gene: TRBJ2-2; D gene: TRBD1; V gene: TRBV24-1; clone size: NA; CDR3 length: 15; CDR3 protein: CATRGRTGDTGELFF; CDR3 DNA: TGTGCCACTAGGGGGAGGACAGGGGACACCGGGGAGCTGTTTTTT
J gene: TRBJ1-1; D gene: TRBD1; V gene: TRBV7-2; clone size: NA; CDR3 length: 14; CDR3 protein: CASRYTGDSTEAFF; CDR3 DNA: TGTGCCAGCAGGTATACAGGGGACAGCACTGAAGCTTTCTTT
J gene: TRBJ2-3; D gene: NA; V gene: TRBV7-6; clone size: NA; CDR3 length: 16; CDR3 protein: CASSLEVWSSTDTQYF; CDR3 DNA: TGTGCCAGCAGCTTAGAAGTTTGGTCTAGCACAGATACGCAGTATTTT
J gene: TRBJ1-1; D gene: NA; V gene: TRBV18; clone size: NA; CDR3 length: 14; CDR3 protein: CASSPIHGDTEAFF; CDR3 DNA: TGTGCCAGCTCACCGATACATGGGGACACTGAAGCTTTCTTT